This T cell receptor beta chain was observed in a study of OX40 agonist ivuxolimab in advanced cancers. Study context: Ivuxolimab is a fully human IgG2 antibody that activates OX40 (CD134). Study-wide results and limits: Among patients with partial responses at 0.1-3.0 mg/kg, clonal expansion was among the lowest. Normalized expansion of T-cell clones was also low for some nonresponders.

Comment on this clone: The antigen remains undetermined.

The method was immunoSEQ multiplex PCR; TCRdb's version includes in-frame clones alone and lacks a portion of them. The repertoire consists of about 49,000 clones, with around 80% occurring once and the leading ten covering about 1.5%. The source was CD4+ or CD8+ T cells sorted from blood, collected in a trial of the OX40 agonist ivuxolimab. The receptor's source is an adult with an advanced solid tumor such as melanoma, head and neck, liver or kidney cancer.

The CDR3 DNA sequence: TGCAGCGTTATCTGGGGGGGACAGGGTATGGTCTACGAGCAGTACTTC. The encoded protein is CSVIWGGQGMVYEQYF. The genes are TRBV29-1 and TRBJ2-7, with 9 bases that match TRBD1. Looked up from germline, CDR1 is SQVTM and CDR2 is ANQGSEA. V trimming: 5 bases; J trimming: 3 bases; junction bases outside the gene matches: 14. CDR3 length: 16 residues.